This T cell receptor (beta chain) comes out of a study of T cells in Graves' hyperthyroidism and ophthalmopathy. This clonotype showed up many times. Ophthalmopathy patients had moderate-to-severe active disease, CAS ≥3, NOSPECS ≥4, and disease duration under 3 months. Amplified TCR beta CDR3 regions came from RNA transcripts. The primer set for the first-round RT-PCR of the TCR CDR3 was HTBI. TCRdb used MiXCR to reprocess the multiplex PCR reads, holding one entry per CDR3 protein. The sample has over 350,000 distinct CDR3 sequences; 11% to 15% are singletons. V lost 7 bases and J lost 2; bases outside the gene matches: 6. Germline V gives CDR1 SGHRS, CDR2 YFSETQ. The CDR3 is 14 residues long.

The V and J genes are TRBV5-1 and TRBJ1-3, with 7 bases that match TRBD1. The specimen sequenced was blood. The sequence derives from a man aged 50-60 years with Graves' ophthalmopathy. Here the CDR3 DNA reads TGCGCCAGCGCTCCCGGGACAGCTGGAAACACCATATATTTT. The encoded protein is CASAPGTAGNTIYF.